The 19 T cell receptor beta chains given below trace back to one sample, sequenced in a study of OX40 agonist ivuxolimab in advanced cancers. The library was obtained by the immunoSEQ multiplex PCR assay. Here the immuneACCESS table is served through TCRdb, limited to in-frame sequences with V and J called. Missing clones are a known gap in these copies; in checked studies unresolved V genes cover under half, and the rest lacks a known reason. Here the sample has roughly 68,000 clones; around 83% occur a single time. Of the sample, approximately 1.5% is held by the ten largest clones. The source material was CD4+ or CD8+ T cells sorted from blood, sampled in a trial of the OX40 agonist ivuxolimab. These TCRs come from an adult with an advanced solid tumor such as melanoma, head and neck, liver or kidney cancer.

This chain uses TRBV7-2 with TRBJ1-1; 8 bases match TRBD1. Germline V CDR1 and CDR2: SGHTA, FQGNSA. The V gene end was trimmed by 5 bases and the J gene end by 3 bases; junction bases not matched to a gene: 8. The CDR3 consists of 15 residues. The CDR3 here is CASSPSRGPDTEAFF. CDR3 DNA: TGTGCCAGCAGCCCTAGCAGGGGGCCGGACACTGAAGCTTTCTTT. Complete variable domain (other parts from reference TRBV7-2 and TRBJ1-1): GAGVSQSPSNKVTEKGKDVELRCDPISGHTALYWYRQSLGQGLEFLIYFQGNSAPDKSGLPSDRFSAERTGGSVSTLTIQRTQQEDSAVYLCASSPSRGPDTEAFFGQGTRLTVV.

The rearrangement uses TRBV27 and TRBJ2-3, with 10 bases matching TRBD2. Looked up from germline, CDR1 is MNHEY and CDR2 is SMNVEV (reference sequence). The CDR3 consists of 16 residues. The V segment lost 0 bases and the J segment 2 bases; nucleotides outside the gene matches: 2. The DNA for the CDR3 is TGTGCCAGCAGTTTATCCAGCGGGAGGGCCACAGATACGCAGTATTTT. This sequence encodes CASSLSSGRATDTQYF.

The chain is built from TRBV7-2 and TRBJ2-1; D assignment may be TRBD1 or TRBD2 (5 bases each). The V gene's germline CDR1 is SGHTA and CDR2 FQGNSA. This CDR3 contains 15 residues. V was pared by 5 bases and J by 4 bases, with 15 bases between. The CDR3 sequence: CASSLSRGQYNEQFF. For the CDR3, the DNA is TGTGCCAGCAGCCTTTCCCGGGGCCAATACAATGAGCAGTTCTTC.

The V gene is TRBV5-3, the J gene TRBJ1-2; D is ambiguous. TRBV5-3 is noted as an ORF with a role that remains uncertain. The V gene lost 4 bases and the J gene lost 3 bases, with 13 bases spanning the gap. The CDR3 consists of 14 residues. CDR3 region: CARSMVQLHYGYTF. In nucleotides, the CDR3 is TGTGCCAGAAGCATGGTCCAACTTCACTATGGCTACACCTTC.

This sequence joins TRBV11-2 and TRBJ1-1; 7 positions match TRBD1. Looked up from germline, CDR1 is SGHAT and CDR2 is FQNNGV. The CDR3 is 13 residues long. V dropped 0 bases and J dropped 9; count of bases not matched to a gene: 4. The CDR3 loop is CASSLEGTEKAFF. The DNA of the CDR3 is TGTGCCAGCAGCTTAGAGGGGACAGAGAAAGCTTTCTTT.

V is TRBV7-2 and J is TRBJ2-5, with 7 positions matching TRBD1. CDR1 and CDR2 from the germline V gene are SGHTA and FQGNSA. The CDR3 sequence is 19 residues long. After removal of 2 bases from V and 4 bases from J, the junction contained 19 bases not matched to a gene. The CDR3, as DNA: TGTGCCAGCAGCTTAAGGACGGGGCTAGGTAGGGGGCATGGAGAGACCCAGTACTTC. This encodes CASSLRTGLGRGHGETQYF.

The CDR3 region has the DNA TGTGCCAGCAGCTCCCCCCAGGCTCTGAACACTGAAGCTTTCTTT. Translation gives CASSSPQALNTEAFF. The chain links TRBV5-4 to TRBJ1-1; D is ambiguous. The CDR3 length is 15 residues. Germline CDR1 is SGHNT and CDR2 is YYREEE (reference sequence). V lost 3 bases and J lost 0, with 12 bases in between.

The J gene is TRBJ2-7, the V gene TRBV21-1. TRBV21-1 is listed as a pseudogene. The CDR3 extends over 14 amino acids. As DNA, the CDR3 is TGTGCCAGCAGCCCCGTTGAGGGGTTCTACGAGCAGTACTTC. It encodes CASSPVEGFYEQYF.

By share, this clone ranks as medium-sized (0.01 to 0.1%). The chain recombines TRBV9 with TRBJ1-1; D is possibly TRBD1 (5 bases). CDR1 SGDLS and CDR2 YYNGEE come from the germline V gene. The CDR3 consists of 11 residues. V gave up 8 bases and J gave up 9 bases, with 14 bases separating them. The CDR3 region has the DNA TGTGCCAGAAGTCCGGGACCCCAAGCTTTCTTT. Amino acids: CARSPGPQAFF.

V usage is TRBV25-1 and J usage is TRBJ2-1, with TRBD1 matching 7 bases. The CDR3 covers 16 residues. Germline CDR1 and CDR2: MGHDK and SYGVNS. Trimming cost V 6 bases and J 10 bases; bases outside gene matches: 18. The CDR3 sequence: CASSAGDSGAPGEQFF. The CDR3 DNA reads as TGTGCCAGCAGCGCCGGGGACAGTGGAGCTCCTGGGGAGCAGTTCTTC.

Judged by abundance, this clone is medium-sized (0.01 to 0.1%). V is TRBV5-4 and J is TRBJ2-2; no definite D call. Per the germline V gene, CDR1 is SGHNT and CDR2 is YYREEE (reference sequence). The V and J ends lost 0 bases and 8 bases respectively, with 14 bases between them. The length of the CDR3 is 15 residues. The CDR3 here is CASSLGSGEAGELFF. In DNA form, the CDR3 reads TGTGCCAGCAGCTTGGGGTCCGGTGAGGCGGGGGAGCTGTTTTTT.

V and J are TRBV7-9 and TRBJ2-3, with D unresolved. The V and J ends lost 4 bases and 2 bases respectively, with 10 bases between them. Germline values: CDR1 SEHNR, CDR2 FQNEAQ (reference sequence). This CDR3 has 14 residues. The CDR3 reads CASSSPSATDTQYF. The CDR3 DNA reads as TGTGCCAGCAGCTCGCCTTCGGCCACAGATACGCAGTATTTT.

The chain has TRBV18 and TRBJ1-1; 7 bases match TRBD1. From germline, CDR1 is KGHSH and CDR2 LQKENI. The CDR3 length is 15 residues. V shed 0 bases, J shed 3 bases, and the junction held 4 bases outside the gene matches. CDR3 coding DNA: TGTGCCAGCTCACCACCGATGGGGACAGACACTGAAGCTTTCTTT. Protein: CASSPPMGTDTEAFF. The variable domain in full, with the rest retrieved from reference TRBV18 and TRBJ1-1, is NAGVMQNPRHLVRRRGQEARLRCSPMKGHSHVYWYRQLPEEGLKFMVYLQKENIIDESGMPKERFSAEFPKEGPSILRIQQVVRGDSAAYFCASSPPMGTDTEAFFGQGTRLTVV.

This sequence joins TRBV5-1 and TRBJ2-7, with 7 bases aligning to TRBD2. The junction had 10 bases not matched to a gene; V was cut back by 2 bases and J by 5 bases. The germline gives CDR1 SGHRS, CDR2 YFSETQ. The CDR3 is 15 residues long. This chain's CDR3 is CASSLLASLGDEQYF. The DNA of the CDR3 is TGCGCCAGCAGCTTACTAGCGTCCCTGGGAGACGAGCAGTACTTC.

The chain combines TRBV19 with TRBJ1-5, with D unclear. Trimming stripped 5 bases from V and 16 bases from J, with 21 bases between. The germline CDR1 and CDR2 sequences are LNHDA and SQIVND (reference sequence). The CDR3 runs to 13 residues. CDR3 sequence reads: CASSPGLLEGRHF. The CDR3 DNA follows: TGTGCCAGTAGTCCCGGTCTTCTGGAAGGCCGTCATTTT. Drawing the rest from reference TRBV19 and TRBJ1-5, the complete variable domain is DGGITQSPKYLFRKEGQNVTLSCEQNLNHDAMYWYRQDPGQGLRLIYYSQIVNDFQKGDIAEGYSVSREKKESFPLTVTSAQKNPTAFYLCASSPGLLEGRHFGDGTRLSIL.

This clone was observed a single time. This chain connects TRBV7-2 to TRBJ2-1, with 7 bases identical to TRBD2. V gave up 1 base and J gave up 5 bases; unmatched junction bases: 5. CDR1 and CDR2 (germline): SGHTA, FQGNSA. The CDR3 has 15 amino acids. The CDR3 nucleotides read TGTGCCAGCAGCTTAGGGAGACTAGCCAACAATGAGCAGTTCTTC. Protein: CASSLGRLANNEQFF.

This chain links TRBV7-2 with TRBJ1-2; maybe TRBD1 (5 bases). V gave up 4 bases and J gave up 7 bases, with 16 bases separating them. CDR1 and CDR2 (germline): SGHTA, FQGNSA. CDR3 length: 14 residues. As DNA, the CDR3 is TGTGCCAGCAGCTACCTTAGGGGCAGGTTTGGCTACACCTTC. Protein: CASSYLRGRFGYTF.

The chain uses TRBV7-2 and TRBJ2-2; D is ambiguous. This CDR3 contains 13 residues. V was pared by 5 bases and J by 6 bases, with 10 bases between. In germline, CDR1 is SGHTA, CDR2 FQGNSA. The CDR3 region is CASSPLRAGELFF. CDR3 DNA: TGTGCCAGCAGCCCCCTGAGAGCCGGGGAGCTGTTTTTT.

This clone was observed a handful of times. J is TRBJ2-5 and V is TRBV5-5, with a possible D match to TRBD1 (5 bases). V was cut by 3 bases and J by 1 base, with 10 bases left in between. CDR3 length: 14 residues. The germline gives CDR1 SGHKS, CDR2 YYEKEE (reference sequence). The chain's CDR3 is CASSWGRGQETQYF. CDR3 nucleotides: TGTGCCAGCAGCTGGGGCCGAGGCCAAGAGACCCAGTACTTC.